The 18 T cell receptor beta chains below come from one sample, sequenced in a study of blood T cell repertoires in COVID-19. The data were produced by immunoSEQ multiplex PCR, yet TCRdb's version contains in-frame clones alone and is incomplete. The sample records tens of thousands of clones, around 88% being singletons. The specimen sequenced was peripheral blood. Receptors originate from a woman aged 80 or over with active or convalescent COVID-19.

This chain connects TRBV5-4 to TRBJ1-2; D is possibly TRBD1 (5 bases). Trimming pared 5 bases from V and 7 bases from J, leaving 15 bases between. CDR3 length equals 13 residues. The V gene's germline CDR1 is SGHNT and CDR2 YYREEE (reference sequence). CDR3: CASSYGTPGGYTF. Here the CDR3 DNA reads TGTGCCAGCAGTTACGGGACTCCGGGTGGCTACACCTTC.

Only a few counts were recorded for this clone. V gene TRBV5-1 combines with J gene TRBJ2-5, with D hard to call. The V and J ends lost 7 bases and 1 base respectively, with 11 bases between them. Germline V gives CDR1 SGHRS, CDR2 YFSETQ. This CDR3 has 13 amino acids. CDR3 nucleotide sequence: TGCGCCAGCCGTTTAACGGTCCAAGAGACCCAGTACTTC. The encoded protein is CASRLTVQETQYF. The variable domain in full, completed from reference TRBV5-1 and TRBJ2-5, reads KAGVTQTPRYLIKTRGQQVTLSCSPISGHRSVSWYQQTPGQGLQFLFEYFSETQRNKGNFPGRFSGRQFSNSRSEMNVSTLELGDSALYLCASRLTVQETQYFGPGTRLLVL.

This chain joins TRBV25-1 and TRBJ2-7, with TRBD1 matching 9 bases. Germline-derived CDR1 and CDR2 are MGHDK and SYGVNS. The CDR3 is made up of 15 amino acids. J gave up 7 bases and V 5 bases, and 12 bases lay outside the gene matches. The CDR3 bases are TGTGCCAGCAGTAAAGGAACAGGGGGCGGACGGGAGCAGTACTTC. Protein sequence: CASSKGTGGGREQYF.

The table lists this clone with a few counts. Germline is not matched at one junction end, which may reflect a read error. This chain connects TRBV12-3 or TRBV12-4 to TRBJ2-5; D unresolved. The CDR3 extends over 11 amino acids. CDR3 protein: CASGQQGTQYF. The DNA of the CDR3 is TGTGCCAGCGGGCAGCAAGGGACCCAGTACTTC.

This sequence joins TRBV9 and TRBJ1-4; D is unclear. The CDR3 is 15 amino acids. Germline assignment: CDR1 SGDLS and CDR2 YYNGEE. Trimming removed 2 bases from V and 8 bases from J, with 16 bases in between. CDR3: CASSVEGAGVEKLFF. Written as DNA, the CDR3 is TGTGCCAGCAGCGTGGAGGGCGCGGGAGTGGAAAAACTGTTTTTT.

This chain uses TRBV27 with TRBJ1-2; maybe TRBD1 (6 bases). The germline V and J ends were trimmed by 7 bases and 4 bases, with 16 bases remaining between them. CDR1 MNHEY and CDR2 SMNVEV come from the germline V gene (reference sequence). The CDR3 consists of 14 residues. CDR3 sequence: CASKNDRFGYGYTF. The CDR3, as DNA: TGTGCCAGCAAGAATGACAGGTTCGGCTATGGCTACACCTTC.

The gene calls are TRBV5-6 and TRBJ1-1; 8 bases are shared with TRBD1. The CDR3 spans 14 residues. V was pared by 3 bases and J by 4 bases, with 5 bases of the junction left unmatched. Germline V gene lookup returns CDR1 SGHDT and CDR2 YYEEEE. The CDR3 region has the DNA TGTGCCAGCAGCTCGCTGGACAGGGCCACTGAAGCTTTCTTT. Translated, it gives CASSSLDRATEAFF. The full variable domain, rest sourced from reference TRBV5-6 and TRBJ1-1, is DAGVTQSPTHLIKTRGQQVTLRCSPKSGHDTVSWYQQALGQGPQFIFQYYEEEERQRGNFPDRFSGHQFPNYSSELNVNALLLGDSALYLCASSSLDRATEAFFGQGTRLTVV.

This chain uses TRBV3-1 (or the pseudogene TRBV3-2) with TRBJ1-1, with TRBD1 matching 9 bases. CDR3 length: 15 amino acids. Per germline, CDR1 LGHDT and CDR2 YNNKEL (reference sequence). V dropped 4 bases and J dropped 5; count of bases not matched to a gene: 8. The CDR3 DNA sequence: TGTGCCAGCAGCCTAACGACAGGGGGAGAAACTGAAGCTTTCTTT. Protein: CASSLTTGGETEAFF.

The gene calls are TRBV18 and TRBJ2-3; possibly TRBD2 for D (5 bases). This CDR3 has 16 amino acids. Germline V gives CDR1 KGHSH, CDR2 LQKENI. Trimming took 3 bases from V and 2 from J, leaving 15 bases between them. The CDR3 loop is CASSPTDPSLTDTQYF. In nucleotides, the CDR3 is TGTGCCAGCTCACCTACGGACCCTAGCCTCACAGATACGCAGTATTTT.

The chain has TRBV5-1 and TRBJ1-4; 7 bases fit TRBD1. Germline CDR1 is SGHRS and CDR2 is YFSETQ. This CDR3 comprises 15 residues. After removal of 2 bases from V and 4 bases from J, the junction contained 5 bases not matched to a gene. The CDR3 here is CASSLQGKGNEKLFF. CDR3 nucleotides: TGCGCCAGCAGCTTACAGGGGAAAGGTAATGAAAAACTGTTTTTT.

CDR3 loop: CASSWGREQFF. The CDR3 region has the DNA TGTGCCAGCAGTTGGGGCCGGGAGCAGTTCTTC. The chain carries TRBV6-5 and TRBJ2-1, with D tentatively TRBD1 (5 bases). The CDR3 is 11 residues long. Germline CDR1 MNHEY, CDR2 SVGAGI. Trimming stripped 4 bases from V and 10 bases from J, with 8 bases between.

This chain uses TRBV28 with TRBJ1-2; TRBD1 matches 11 bases. Germline trimming cut 5 bases from V and 3 bases from J; bases unmatched to any gene: 11. The CDR3 totals 17 residues. The germline gives CDR1 MDHEN, CDR2 SYDVKM. CDR3 protein: CASSNYPGQGADYGYTF. The CDR3 nucleotides are TGTGCCAGCAGTAACTACCCCGGACAGGGGGCAGACTATGGCTACACCTTC.

This clone was observed a single time. The chain carries TRBV10-3 and TRBJ2-7; TRBD1 aligns across 12 bases. The germline CDR1 and CDR2 sequences are ENHRY and SYGVKD. This CDR3 comprises 15 residues. V lost 4 bases to trimming and J lost 5 bases; unmatched junction nucleotides: 6. The CDR3 DNA reads as TGTGCCATCAGTGCCCCGGGACAGGGGGCCAACGAGCAGTACTTC. This encodes CAISAPGQGANEQYF.

The J gene is TRBJ2-5, the V gene TRBV6-2 or TRBV6-3; D may be TRBD1 (5 bases). Trimming removed 5 bases at V and 4 bases at J, with 17 bases between. The CDR3 sequence is 15 residues long. CDR1 MNHEY and CDR2 SVGEGT come from the germline V gene. The CDR3: CASSPQEFTIETQYF. CDR3 in DNA: TGTGCCAGCAGTCCACAGGAGTTTACAATAGAGACCCAGTACTTC.

The chain employs TRBV6-5 and TRBJ2-7, with TRBD1 as a possible D gene (5 bases). Deletions cut 8 bases from V and 4 bases from J, with 12 bases between. The CDR3 sequence is 12 residues long. Germline-derived CDR1 and CDR2 are MNHEY and SVGAGI. The CDR3 loop is CASGWTRYEQYF. CDR3 nucleotide sequence: TGTGCCAGCGGGTGGACACGATACGAGCAGTACTTC.

The V gene is TRBV9, the J gene TRBJ2-3, with 11 bases identical to TRBD2. The germline V gene encodes CDR1 SGDLS and CDR2 YYNGEE. J was trimmed by 1 base and V by 3 bases; bases with no gene match: 4. The CDR3 is made up of 16 amino acids. CDR3 coding DNA: TGTGCCAGCAGCGCGTCACTAGCGGGGGGCACAGATACGCAGTATTTT. It yields the protein CASSASLAGGTDTQYF.

This chain uses TRBV7-9 with TRBJ2-4; TRBD1 might be the D (7 bases). This CDR3 spans 16 amino acids. Per germline, CDR1 SEHNR and CDR2 FQNEAQ (reference sequence). V was cut by 4 bases and J by 0 bases, with 13 bases left in between. As DNA, the CDR3 is TGTGCCAGCAGCTCACAGGGGACTCTAGCCAAAAACATTCAGTACTTC. This encodes CASSSQGTLAKNIQYF. Full variable domain (rest looked up from reference TRBV7-9 and TRBJ2-4): DTGVSQNPRHKITKRGQNVTFRCDPISEHNRLYWYRQTLGQGPEFLTYFQNEAQLEKSRLLSDRFSAERPKGSFSTLEIQRTEQGDSAMYLCASSSQGTLAKNIQYFGAGTRLSVL.

This clone appeared once. This chain uses TRBV5-1 with TRBJ2-3; TRBD2 matches at 7 bases. The ends lost 3 bases at V and 9 bases at J; junction bases unmatched: 10. From germline, CDR1 is SGHRS and CDR2 YFSETQ. This CDR3 region has 14 residues. The CDR3 loop is CASSSNTGEGTQYF. In DNA, the CDR3 is TGCGCCAGCAGCTCGAATACCGGGGAGGGAACGCAGTATTTT.